The 30 T cell receptor beta chains presented below share a single source sample, sequenced in a study of ipilimumab plus nivolumab after autologous stem cell transplantation. TCRdb's copy holds only in-frame clones and misses some; the assay was immunoSEQ multiplex PCR. The repertoire includes about 3,200 clones, around four fifths of them detected once, and around 10% sits in the top ten. Specimen: PBMCs, collected in a trial of ipilimumab plus nivolumab as post-transplant consolidation. These receptors all come from a male donor with multiple myeloma.

As regards this clone: Other DNA sequences from this sample encode an identical CDR3 as well. CDR3 sequence (DNA): TGTGCCAGCAGTTTGGACAGAAGCACAGATACGCAGTATTTT. Translating gives CASSLDRSTDTQYF. The chain joins TRBV2 to TRBJ2-3; TRBD1 is a possible D gene (6 bases). This CDR3 is 14 amino acids long. V shed 5 bases and J shed 0 bases, with 9 bases lying between them. CDR1 and CDR2 from the germline V gene are SNHLY and FYNNEI.

The chain joins TRBV18 to TRBJ2-5; D gene ambiguous. Trimming removed 0 bases at V and 1 base at J, with 6 bases between. The germline V gene has CDR1 KGHSH and CDR2 LQKENI. This CDR3 is built from 14 residues. CDR3 sequence: CASSPPALQETQYF. CDR3 coding DNA: TGTGCCAGCTCACCACCGGCTCTCCAAGAGACCCAGTACTTC.

The chain couples TRBV9 to TRBJ2-1, with 7 bases identical to TRBD1. V shed 2 bases and J 5 bases; nucleotides not matched to a gene: 4. The CDR3 loop spans 14 amino acids. The germline V gene has CDR1 SGDLS and CDR2 YYNGEE. CDR3 in DNA: TGTGCCAGCAGCGTGACAGGGAAAAACAATGAGCAGTTCTTC. This translates into CASSVTGKNNEQFF.

This rearrangement joins TRBV7-9 to TRBJ1-2; TRBD1 aligns across 10 bases. V lost 5 bases and J lost 6; bases outside the gene matches: 6. The CDR3 has 14 residues. Germline CDR1 and CDR2: SEHNR and FQNEAQ (reference sequence). The CDR3 spells CASSLGTGADGYTF. In nucleotides, the CDR3 is TGTGCCAGCAGCCTCGGGACAGGGGCTGATGGCTACACCTTC.

V usage is TRBV13 and J usage is TRBJ2-1; TRBD2 aligns across 10 bases. V lost 1 base to trimming and J lost 7 bases; unmatched junction nucleotides: 16. The germline gives CDR1 PRHDT, CDR2 FYEKMQ (reference sequence). This CDR3 contains 19 residues. Here the CDR3 DNA reads TGTGCCAGCAGCTTAGCAGAGAGCGGGGGGGCCCTTTTTAGTAATGAGCAGTTCTTC. Protein sequence: CASSLAESGGALFSNEQFF.

The V and J genes are TRBV7-8 and TRBJ2-1, with D unresolved. The CDR3 is made up of 15 amino acids. Germline V gene data show CDR1 as SGHVS and CDR2 as FQNEAQ. V was pared by 1 base and J by 2 bases, with 9 bases between. For the CDR3, the DNA is TGTGCCAGCAGCTTAGGCAGACCTACCTACAATGAGCAGTTCTTC. Translated: CASSLGRPTYNEQFF.

The rearrangement links TRBV9 to TRBJ2-1, with D hard to call. CDR3 length: 11 amino acids. The V end lost 4 bases, the J end lost 5 bases, and 4 bases lay between the germline ends. Germline CDR1 and CDR2: SGDLS and YYNGEE. The CDR3 loop reads CASSQNNEQFF. The CDR3 DNA reads TGTGCCAGCAGCCAGAACAATGAGCAGTTCTTC.

The V and J genes are TRBV2 and TRBJ2-3, with 12 bases fitting TRBD2. J was trimmed by 4 bases and V by 6 bases; bases with no gene match: 14. The CDR3 length is 18 residues. Germline V CDR1 and CDR2: SNHLY, FYNNEI. The CDR3 DNA sequence: TGTGCCAGCAGCCGAGGACTAGCGGGGCGGGCAGGGCCAGATACGCAGTATTTT. Translated: CASSRGLAGRAGPDTQYF.

The V gene is TRBV19, the J gene TRBJ2-5; D not resolved. Germline V gene sequence: CDR1 LNHDA, CDR2 SQIVND (reference sequence). This CDR3 region has 10 residues. Trimming shortened V by 8 bases and J by 6 bases, and 7 bases separated the two germline ends. CDR3 sequence reads: CASGGQTQYF. CDR3 bases: TGTGCCAGTGGCGGTCAGACCCAGTACTTC. Complete variable domain (other parts from reference TRBV19 and TRBJ2-5): DGGITQSPKYLFRKEGQNVTLSCEQNLNHDAMYWYRQDPGQGLRLIYYSQIVNDFQKGDIAEGYSVSREKKESFPLTVTSAQKNPTAFYLCASGGQTQYFGPGTRLLVL.

This chain links TRBV5-1 with TRBJ2-5; TRBD1 aligns across 9 bases. CDR3 length: 14 residues. Germline V lookup: CDR1 SGHRS, CDR2 YFSETQ. V was pared by 6 bases and J by 5 bases, with 8 bases of the junction left unmatched. CDR3 coding DNA: TGCGCCAGCAAGAATACAGGGGGCATGGAGACCCAGTACTTC. Residues: CASKNTGGMETQYF.

The rearrangement uses TRBV19 and TRBJ2-3; D not resolved. Germline loops: CDR1 LNHDA, CDR2 SQIVND (reference sequence). The CDR3 is made up of 12 amino acids. V was cut by 3 bases and J by 2 bases, with 3 bases left in between. This CDR3 reads CASSMFTDTQYF. The DNA for the CDR3 is TGTGCCAGTAGTATGTTCACAGATACGCAGTATTTT.

The chain joins TRBV4-1 to TRBJ1-3; D is ambiguous. Per the germline V gene, CDR1 is MGHRA and CDR2 is YSYEKL. The CDR3 has 16 amino acids. V was trimmed by 4 bases and J by 0 bases, leaving 13 bases between them. The CDR3 DNA reads TGCGCCAGCAGCCCCCAACCCGAATACTCTGGAAACACCATATATTTT. This gives the protein CASSPQPEYSGNTIYF.

V and J are TRBV2 and TRBJ1-1; no firm D call. The germline CDR1 and CDR2 sequences are SNHLY and FYNNEI. With 7 bases removed from V and 7 bases from J, the gap between germline ends came to 7 bases. The CDR3 runs to 10 residues. The CDR3 region is CASTRYEAFF. The CDR3 nucleotides are TGTGCCAGCACCCGATATGAAGCTTTCTTT.

The CDR3 nucleotides read TGTGCCAGCTCGTATGGACAGGGGGATAATTCACCCCTCCACTTT. This translates into CASSYGQGDNSPLHF. The V gene is TRBV18, the J gene TRBJ1-6; 10 bases match TRBD1. After removal of 6 bases from V and 5 bases from J, the junction contained 4 bases not matched to a gene. This CDR3 region has 15 residues. The germline gives CDR1 KGHSH, CDR2 LQKENI. Drawing the rest from reference TRBV18 and TRBJ1-6, the complete variable domain is NAGVMQNPRHLVRRRGQEARLRCSPMKGHSHVYWYRQLPEEGLKFMVYLQKENIIDESGMPKERFSAEFPKEGPSILRIQQVVRGDSAAYFCASSYGQGDNSPLHFGNGTRLTVT.

This clone was recorded once. The chain employs TRBV5-1 and TRBJ1-1; D unclear. This CDR3 region has 16 residues. V gave up 1 base and J gave up 1 base, with 14 bases separating them. Germline CDR1 reads SGHRS; CDR2 reads YFSETQ. This chain's CDR3 is CASSLTVLGPNTEAFF. Written as DNA, the CDR3 is TGCGCCAGCAGCTTGACGGTTTTAGGGCCGAACACTGAAGCTTTCTTT.

The table lists this clone with a count of one. The rearrangement joins TRBV6-4 to TRBJ1-5, with TRBD1 matching over 9 bases. The CDR3 loop spans 15 amino acids. CDR1 is MRHNA and CDR2 is SNTAGT in the germline V gene. V dropped 6 bases and J dropped 2; count of bases not matched to a gene: 5. The DNA of the CDR3 is TGTGCCAGCAGGCAGAGGACAGGGGGCAATCAGCCCCAGCATTTT. This sequence encodes CASRQRTGGNQPQHF.

The chain recombines TRBV5-6 with TRBJ2-3; 11 bases line up with TRBD2. The CDR3 consists of 17 residues. V lost 0 bases to trimming and J lost 2 bases; unmatched junction nucleotides: 5. Per germline, CDR1 SGHDT and CDR2 YYEEEE. CDR3 sequence reads: CASSLASGGLSTDTQYF. For the CDR3, the DNA is TGTGCCAGCAGCTTGGCTAGCGGGGGGCTTTCCACAGATACGCAGTATTTT. Supplemented by reference TRBV5-6 and TRBJ2-3, the full variable domain reads DAGVTQSPTHLIKTRGQQVTLRCSPKSGHDTVSWYQQALGQGPQFIFQYYEEEERQRGNFPDRFSGHQFPNYSSELNVNALLLGDSALYLCASSLASGGLSTDTQYFGPGTRLTVL.

This CDR3 reads CASKEGASTDTQYF. The CDR3 DNA sequence: TGTGCCAGCAAAGAGGGAGCTAGCACAGATACGCAGTATTTT. This chain connects TRBV2 to TRBJ2-3, with a tentative D call TRBD2 (5 bases). Germline values: CDR1 SNHLY, CDR2 FYNNEI. The CDR3 length is 14 residues. V gave up 7 bases and J gave up 0 bases, with 11 bases separating them.

This rearrangement joins TRBV6-1 to TRBJ1-5; TRBD1 aligns across 7 bases. The CDR3 spans 15 residues. Germline V CDR1 and CDR2: MNHNS, SASEGT. V lost 0 bases to trimming and J lost 6 bases; unmatched junction nucleotides: 5. CDR3 region: CASSEAGGGGQPQHF. CDR3 nucleotide sequence: TGTGCCAGCAGTGAAGCGGGAGGGGGCGGTCAGCCCCAGCATTTT.

This chain joins TRBV7-9 and TRBJ2-1; 9 nucleotides line up with TRBD1. V shed 5 bases, J shed 1 base, and the junction held 3 bases outside the gene matches. CDR1 and CDR2 (germline): SEHNR, FQNEAQ (reference sequence). The CDR3 runs 15 residues. The CDR3 nucleotides are TGTGCCAGCAGCCGACAGGGGGTTTCCTACAATGAGCAGTTCTTC. This translates into CASSRQGVSYNEQFF. The full variable domain, completed using reference TRBV7-9 and TRBJ2-1, is DTGVSQNPRHKITKRGQNVTFRCDPISEHNRLYWYRQTLGQGPEFLTYFQNEAQLEKSRLLSDRFSAERPKGSFSTLEIQRTEQGDSAMYLCASSRQGVSYNEQFFGPGTRLTVL.

The chain is built from TRBV9 and TRBJ1-2, with 7 positions matching TRBD1. The CDR3 totals 13 residues. After removal of 3 bases from V and 5 bases from J, the junction contained 4 bases not matched to a gene. CDR1 and CDR2 from the germline V gene are SGDLS and YYNGEE. In DNA form, the CDR3 reads TGTGCCAGCAGCGCAGGGGGGGATTATGGCTACACCTTC. Its translation: CASSAGGDYGYTF.

The rearrangement joins TRBV4-3 to TRBJ2-1; D is undetermined. The CDR3 extends over 17 amino acids. The germline CDR1 and CDR2 sequences are LGHNA and YSLEER. V gave up 1 base and J gave up 0 bases, with 13 bases separating them. CDR3 DNA: TGCGCCAGCAGCCAAGGAATAGCCCTGAGCTCCTACAATGAGCAGTTCTTC. This gives the protein CASSQGIALSSYNEQFF.

This clone appeared once. This rearrangement joins TRBV6-5 to TRBJ2-7; D unclear. The CDR3 is 13 amino acids. Deletions cut 6 bases from V and 3 bases from J, with 12 bases between. Germline V gene lookup returns CDR1 MNHEY and CDR2 SVGAGI. The CDR3 region is CASRGPVGYEQYF. The CDR3 DNA reads as TGTGCCAGCAGGGGCCCGGTGGGCTACGAGCAGTACTTC.

This sequence joins TRBV7-2 and TRBJ2-3; a possible D gene is TRBD1 (5 bases). The CDR3 sequence is 15 residues long. V was pared by 6 bases and J by 0 bases, with 13 bases between. The germline V gene encodes CDR1 SGHTA and CDR2 FQGNSA. The CDR3 DNA follows: TGTGCCAGCAGGGGGCCCAGGGCTAGCACAGATACGCAGTATTTT. Protein: CASRGPRASTDTQYF. Based on the CDR3 plus reference TRBV7-2 and TRBJ2-3, the full variable domain is GAGVSQSPSNKVTEKGKDVELRCDPISGHTALYWYRQSLGQGLEFLIYFQGNSAPDKSGLPSDRFSAERTGGSVSTLTIQRTQQEDSAVYLCASRGPRASTDTQYFGPGTRLTVL.

This chain uses TRBV4-1 with TRBJ2-1; 9 bases fit TRBD2. V dropped 4 bases and J dropped 4; count of bases not matched to a gene: 8. This CDR3 has 16 residues. The V gene's germline CDR1 is MGHRA and CDR2 YSYEKL. The CDR3 here is CASSPAGLAGYNEQFF. DNA for the CDR3: TGCGCCAGCAGCCCCGCTGGGCTAGCGGGGTACAATGAGCAGTTCTTC.

V is TRBV19 and J is TRBJ1-1; 10 nucleotides line up with TRBD1. This CDR3 region has 14 residues. V lost 4 bases and J lost 11; bases outside the gene matches: 10. Germline assignment: CDR1 LNHDA and CDR2 SQIVND (reference sequence). CDR3 amino acids: CASSTPDRGRRAFF. DNA for the CDR3: TGTGCCAGTAGTACCCCTGACAGGGGGCGCCGGGCTTTCTTT.

This chain links TRBV7-6 with TRBJ2-7, with 9 bases aligning to TRBD1. Unmatched junction bases numbered 13, after V lost 5 bases and J lost 5 bases. The CDR3 contains 16 residues. The germline CDR1 and CDR2 sequences are SGHVS and FNYEAQ. The CDR3 DNA is TGTGCCAGCAGCCCCGAAGCCACAGGGGGCCGCAACGAGCAGTACTTC. It codes for CASSPEATGGRNEQYF.

This clone was detected only once. The V and J genes are TRBV29-1 and TRBJ1-1; unclear D gene. This CDR3 contains 11 residues. V shed 7 bases and J shed 4 bases, with 10 bases lying between them. Germline CDR1 reads SQVTM; CDR2 reads ANQGSEA. The CDR3 nucleotides are TGCAGCGCCCGGGGAGTCACTGAAGCTTTCTTT. This gives the protein CSARGVTEAFF.

The chain combines TRBV19 with TRBJ1-2, with TRBD1 identical over 8 bases. Trimming took 6 bases from V and 3 from J; bases not matched to a gene: 9. CDR1 and CDR2 from the germline V gene are LNHDA and SQIVND (reference sequence). CDR3 length: 15 residues. This chain's CDR3 is CASSPPGGTHYGYTF. DNA for the CDR3: TGTGCCAGTAGCCCCCCAGGGGGCACTCACTATGGCTACACCTTC.

The chain is built from TRBV2 and TRBJ2-6; D is perhaps TRBD1 (5 bases). V lost 3 bases to trimming and J lost 2 bases, with 8 bases between them. This CDR3 has 15 residues. Germline-derived CDR1 and CDR2 are SNHLY and FYNNEI. The CDR3: CASSETDPGANVLTF. The DNA for the CDR3 is TGTGCCAGCAGTGAGACAGACCCTGGGGCCAACGTCCTGACTTTC.